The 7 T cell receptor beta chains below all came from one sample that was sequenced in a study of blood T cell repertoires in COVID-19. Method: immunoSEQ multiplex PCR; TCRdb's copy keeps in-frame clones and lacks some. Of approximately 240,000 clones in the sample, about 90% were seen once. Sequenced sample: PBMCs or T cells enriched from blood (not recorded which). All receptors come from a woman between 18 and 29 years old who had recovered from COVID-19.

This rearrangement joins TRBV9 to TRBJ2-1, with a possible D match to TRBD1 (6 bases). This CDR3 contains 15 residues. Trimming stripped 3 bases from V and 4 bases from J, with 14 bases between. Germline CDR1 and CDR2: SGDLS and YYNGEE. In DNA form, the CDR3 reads TGTGCCAGCAGCGCCCCGGGACACAATTACAATGAGCAGTTCTTC. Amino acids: CASSAPGHNYNEQFF.

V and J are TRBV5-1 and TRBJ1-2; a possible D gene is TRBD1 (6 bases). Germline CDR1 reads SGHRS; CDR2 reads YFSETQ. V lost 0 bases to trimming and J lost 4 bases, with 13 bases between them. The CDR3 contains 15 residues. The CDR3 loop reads CASSLGRGSVYGYTF. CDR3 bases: TGCGCCAGCAGCTTGGGTAGGGGGTCGGTCTATGGCTACACCTTC. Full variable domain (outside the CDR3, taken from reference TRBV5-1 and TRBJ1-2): KAGVTQTPRYLIKTRGQQVTLSCSPISGHRSVSWYQQTPGQGLQFLFEYFSETQRNKGNFPGRFSGRQFSNSRSEMNVSTLELGDSALYLCASSLGRGSVYGYTFGSGTRLTVV.

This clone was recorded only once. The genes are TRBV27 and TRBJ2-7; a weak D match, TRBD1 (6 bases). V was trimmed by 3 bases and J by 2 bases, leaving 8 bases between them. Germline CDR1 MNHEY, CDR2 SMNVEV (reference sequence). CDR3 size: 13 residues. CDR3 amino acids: CASSLTGTYEQYF. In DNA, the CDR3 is TGTGCCAGCAGTTTGACAGGTACCTACGAGCAGTACTTC.

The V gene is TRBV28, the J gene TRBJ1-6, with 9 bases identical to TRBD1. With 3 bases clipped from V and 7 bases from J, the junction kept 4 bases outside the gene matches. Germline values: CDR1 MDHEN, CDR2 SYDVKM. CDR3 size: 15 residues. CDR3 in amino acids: CASSFRDRDNSPLHF. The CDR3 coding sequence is TGTGCCAGCAGTTTCCGGGACAGGGACAATTCACCCCTCCACTTT.

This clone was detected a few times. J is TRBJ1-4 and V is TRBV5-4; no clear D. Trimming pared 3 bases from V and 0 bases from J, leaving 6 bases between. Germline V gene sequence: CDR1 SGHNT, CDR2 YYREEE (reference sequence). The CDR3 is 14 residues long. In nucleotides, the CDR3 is TGTGCCAGCAGCTCGTCCGCAACTAATGAAAAACTGTTTTTT. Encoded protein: CASSSSATNEKLFF.

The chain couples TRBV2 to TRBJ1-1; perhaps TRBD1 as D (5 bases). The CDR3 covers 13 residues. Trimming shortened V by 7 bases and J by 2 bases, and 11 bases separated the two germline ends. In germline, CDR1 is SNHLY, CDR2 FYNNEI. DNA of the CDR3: TGTGCCAGCAATCGCAGGGTCAACACTGAAGCTTTCTTT. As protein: CASNRRVNTEAFF.

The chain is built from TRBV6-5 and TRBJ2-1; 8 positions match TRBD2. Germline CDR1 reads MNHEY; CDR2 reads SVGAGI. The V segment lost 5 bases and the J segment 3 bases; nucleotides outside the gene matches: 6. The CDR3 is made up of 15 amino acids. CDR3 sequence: CASSTRSGGYNEQFF. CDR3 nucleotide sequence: TGTGCCAGCAGTACTCGAAGCGGGGGCTACAATGAGCAGTTCTTC.